This T cell receptor beta chain was captured by sequencing in a study of T cells expressing NK-cell markers. Study observations and caveats: Where several donors were concerned, these clonotypes also led the CD3+CD56-NKG2C+ fraction.

Template switching by 5'RACE with UMIs generated the TCR beta cDNA. Reprocessing the 5' RACE reads, TCRdb reports a single entry for every CDR3 protein and omits DNA. This listing includes around 470,000 distinct CDR3 sequences. With regard to this clonotype: What it binds is not known.

This CDR3 has 17 residues. The J gene is TRBJ2-5, the V gene TRBV12-3 or TRBV12-4; TCRdb returns TRBD2, unconfirmable since there is no DNA. The receptor's source is a woman aged 45-65 years in good health. Sequenced input: blood T cells: a sorted CD56 or NKG2C T cell subset, CD4+ or CD8+ T cells, or bulk PBMC T cells (not recorded which). The CDR3 spells CASSLLRLAGGVETQYF.